The 9 T cell receptor beta chains listed next were all sequenced from one sample in a study of T-cell memory formation after mild COVID-19. One entry per CDR3 protein results from TCRdb running MiXCR on the 5' RACE reads. The data show under 350,000 distinct CDR3 sequences, 15% to 20% seen once. What was sequenced was PBMCs or a T cell subset sorted from them (not recorded which). These receptors all stem from a man aged 18-30 years who had mild COVID-19 (a few samples of this study predate the infection). Cell type and time point are not known.

This sequence joins TRBV4-3 and TRBJ2-5; 8 nucleotides agree with TRBD1. J lost 5 bases, V lost 3 bases, and 8 bases had no gene match. Per the germline V gene, CDR1 is LGHNA and CDR2 is YSLEER. This CDR3 contains 15 residues. The CDR3 region is CASSHYRGRTETQYF. The DNA of the CDR3 is TGCGCCAGCAGCCATTACAGGGGGAGGACGGAGACCCAGTACTTC.

The CDR3 bases are TGTGCCAGCTCCCCGGTCGGCAGGGGCAATCAGCCCCAGCATTTT. Its translation is CASSPVGRGNQPQHF. The chain uses TRBV18 and TRBJ1-5; tentatively, D is TRBD1 (5 bases). The CDR3 runs 15 residues. The germline gives CDR1 KGHSH, CDR2 LQKENI. Trimming took off 6 bases at V and 2 bases at J, with 14 bases between the two ends. The variable domain in full, with the rest retrieved from reference TRBV18 and TRBJ1-5, is NAGVMQNPRHLVRRRGQEARLRCSPMKGHSHVYWYRQLPEEGLKFMVYLQKENIIDESGMPKERFSAEFPKEGPSILRIQQVVRGDSAAYFCASSPVGRGNQPQHFGDGTRLSIL.

This clonotype was seen a few times. V usage is TRBV4-2 and J usage is TRBJ2-3, with D tentatively TRBD1 (6 bases). The CDR3 is 13 amino acids. CDR1 and CDR2 (germline): LGHNA, YNFKEQ. Deletions cut 0 bases from V and 13 bases from J, with 14 bases between. The CDR3 spells CASSQDLGGEEYF. DNA for the CDR3: TGTGCCAGCAGCCAAGATCTTGGGGGCGAGGAGTATTTT.

The chain has TRBV5-1 and TRBJ1-4; D may be TRBD1 (6 bases). Per the germline V gene, CDR1 is SGHRS and CDR2 is YFSETQ. Deletions cut 4 bases from V and 4 bases from J, with 11 bases between. The CDR3 length is 14 residues. The CDR3 DNA sequence: TGCGCCAGCAGCGAGGGGGTCCTTAATGAAAAACTGTTTTTT. This sequence encodes CASSEGVLNEKLFF.

V is TRBV5-1 and J is TRBJ2-3; D is unclear. Looked up from germline, CDR1 is SGHRS and CDR2 is YFSETQ. CDR3 size: 12 residues. Trimming took 4 bases from V and 4 from J, leaving 7 bases between them. CDR3 in amino acids: CASSRQSDTQYF. In DNA form, the CDR3 reads TGCGCCAGCAGCCGCCAATCAGATACGCAGTATTTT. The variable domain in full, with the rest retrieved from reference TRBV5-1 and TRBJ2-3, is KAGVTQTPRYLIKTRGQQVTLSCSPISGHRSVSWYQQTPGQGLQFLFEYFSETQRNKGNFPGRFSGRQFSNSRSEMNVSTLELGDSALYLCASSRQSDTQYFGPGTRLTVL.

The chain is built from TRBV25-1 and TRBJ2-7, with a weak D call TRBD1 (5 bases). Deletions cut 8 bases from V and 4 bases from J, with 9 bases between. The germline CDR1 and CDR2 sequences are MGHDK and SYGVNS. CDR3 length equals 11 residues. The CDR3 loop is CASLGAYEQYF. The CDR3 coding sequence is TGTGCCAGCTTAGGGGCTTACGAGCAGTACTTC.

The chain has TRBV12-3 or TRBV12-4 and TRBJ2-3; D might be TRBD1 or TRBD2, each matching 5 bases. Between the trimmed V and J ends, which lost 5 bases and 0 bases, there was a span of 15 bases. This CDR3 has 16 amino acids. The CDR3 DNA sequence: TGTGCCAGCAGTACCCGGGACGACACTAGCACAGATACGCAGTATTTT. It specifies CASSTRDDTSTDTQYF.

In this sample, this clonotype turned up a few times. A read error may produce the germline difference seen at one junction end. The V gene is TRBV20-1, the J gene TRBJ2-1, with D perhaps given as TRBD1 or TRBD2 (5 bases each). Germline lookup yields CDR1 DFQATT and CDR2 SNEGSKA (reference sequence). CDR3 size: 14 residues. The chain's CDR3 is CSARGAYHGNEQFF. In nucleotides, the CDR3 is TGCAGTGCCAGAGGGGCTTACCATGGCAATGAGCAGTTCTTC.

Ten or more counts support this clonotype. The rearrangement joins TRBV12-3 or TRBV12-4 to TRBJ2-7, with a weak D call TRBD2 (6 bases). V gave up 3 bases and J gave up 0 bases, with 9 bases separating them. The CDR3 sequence is 14 residues long. In DNA form, the CDR3 reads TGTGCCAGCAGTTTGGAGGGGAGCTCCTACGAGCAGTACTTC. This translates into CASSLEGSSYEQYF.